These 27 T cell receptor beta chains share one sample of origin, sequenced in a study of T cells in Graves' hyperthyroidism and ophthalmopathy (dated by TCRdb to about 2019). Receptors were amplified or captured by multiplex PCR. The reads were generated on an Illumina HiSeq 2000. The TCR beta CDR3 regions were amplified from RNA transcripts. A first-round RT-PCR of the TCR CDR3 used the HTBI primer set with the Qiagen OneStep RT-PCR kit. TCRdb trimmed the raw reads at Q25, called clones with MiXCR and kept productive beta chains. Each CDR3 protein appears once, grouped with its most common genes and DNA. Here the sample has more than 600,000 distinct CDR3 sequences; roughly 17% occur a single time. In total, the top ten clones hold around 8% of the sample. Sequenced sample: blood. The origin of the receptors is a man younger than 30 with Graves' hyperthyroidism.

At least ten counts were recorded for this clonotype. The chain employs TRBV27 and TRBJ2-7, with 9 bases aligning to TRBD1. V gave up 6 bases and J gave up 5 bases; unmatched junction bases: 8. This CDR3 has 14 residues. CDR1 is MNHEY and CDR2 is SMNVEV in the germline V gene (reference sequence). CDR3 loop: CASRRGQGPHEQYF. CDR3 in DNA: TGTGCCAGCAGAAGGGGACAGGGTCCCCACGAGCAGTACTTC.

This clonotype was observed at least ten times. CDR3 residues: CSASGTGTQETQYF. In nucleotides, the CDR3 is TGCAGTGCTTCCGGGACAGGGACTCAAGAGACCCAGTACTTC. This chain connects TRBV20-1 to TRBJ2-5; 9 bases agree with TRBD1. With 5 bases clipped from V and 2 bases from J, the junction kept 6 bases outside the gene matches. CDR1 is DFQATT and CDR2 is SNEGSKA in the germline V gene (reference sequence). This CDR3 is built from 14 residues.

This clonotype was recorded many times. The rearrangement joins TRBV2 to TRBJ2-5, with 11 nucleotides matching TRBD2. CDR1 is SNHLY, CDR2 FYNNEI, per germline. The CDR3 is 16 amino acids. With V trimmed by 8 bases and J by 4 bases, 12 bases remained unmatched. In DNA, the CDR3 is TGTGCCAGCGAGGGTAGCGGGAGGGCCCGAGGAGAGACCCAGTACTTC. This translates into CASEGSGRARGETQYF.

On this clonotype: A much larger clone is a single base away; this may be a read error. The chain couples TRBV15 to TRBJ2-7; no reliable D call. The V and J ends lost 10 bases and 4 bases respectively, with 17 bases between them. CDR3 length equals 13 residues. Germline CDR1 reads LNHNV; CDR2 reads YYDKDF (reference sequence). DNA for the CDR3: TGTGCCAACACCTCGGAAGTGGGGTACGAGCAGTACTTC. It encodes CANTSEVGYEQYF.

This clonotype has a count of ten or more. The rearrangement links TRBV7-9 to TRBJ2-1; no clear D. Germline V lookup: CDR1 SEHNR, CDR2 FQNEAQ (reference sequence). This CDR3 is 13 amino acids long. Trimming removed 0 bases from V and 6 bases from J, with 6 bases in between. DNA for the CDR3: TGTGCCAGCAGCTTAGCGGATCCCAATGAGCAGTTCTTC. Translation gives CASSLADPNEQFF.

At least ten counts were recorded for this clonotype. The genes are TRBV12-3 or TRBV12-4 and TRBJ2-2; no clear D. V was trimmed by 3 bases and J by 5 bases, leaving 7 bases between them. This CDR3 comprises 13 residues. The CDR3 DNA sequence: TGTGCCAGCAGTTTTTACGGTACCGGGGAGCTGTTTTTT. It codes for CASSFYGTGELFF.

Only one count was recorded for this clonotype. This chain connects TRBV20-1 to TRBJ1-5; no firm D call. CDR1 is DFQATT and CDR2 is SNEGSKA in the germline V gene (reference sequence). This CDR3 spans 14 amino acids. Between the trimmed V and J ends, which lost 6 bases and 4 bases, there was a span of 16 bases. The CDR3 loop is CSARYFGENQPQHF. CDR3 DNA: TGCAGTGCCCGCTATTTCGGGGAGAATCAGCCCCAGCATTTT.

This clonotype was seen only a few times. The chain is built from TRBV4-2 and TRBJ2-2, with unresolved D. Germline V gives CDR1 LGHNA, CDR2 YNFKEQ. The germline V and J ends were trimmed by 1 base and 7 bases, with 19 bases remaining between them. This CDR3 spans 17 amino acids. The CDR3 DNA sequence: TGTGCCAGCAGCCAAGGGTATCTAAGTGAGACGGTCGGGGAGCTGTTTTTT. Translation gives CASSQGYLSETVGELFF.

The chain carries TRBV12-3 or TRBV12-4 and TRBJ2-5; 8 bases match TRBD2. The CDR3 totals 15 residues. With 3 bases clipped from V and 1 base from J, the junction kept 4 bases outside the gene matches. The CDR3 is CASSLSTSGQETQYF. In DNA form, the CDR3 reads TGTGCCAGCAGTTTGAGCACTAGCGGCCAAGAGACCCAGTACTTC.

The V gene is TRBV20-1, the J gene TRBJ1-3; D is ambiguous. CDR1 DFQATT and CDR2 SNEGSKA come from the germline V gene (reference sequence). V was cut by 5 bases and J by 0 bases, with 8 bases left in between. The CDR3 length is 13 residues. For the CDR3, the DNA is TGCAGTGCTCTCGACACCTCTGGAAACACCATATATTTT. This encodes CSALDTSGNTIYF.

This clonotype was seen a handful of times. The V call is TRBV28, the J call TRBJ2-7; 7 positions agree with TRBD2. Unmatched junction bases numbered 6, after V lost 4 bases and J lost 3 bases. The CDR3 is 14 amino acids. Germline V gives CDR1 MDHEN, CDR2 SYDVKM. CDR3 region: CASSSRLAGYEQYF. CDR3 DNA: TGTGCCAGCAGTTCCCGACTAGCCGGCTACGAGCAGTACTTC.

This rearrangement joins TRBV12-5 to TRBJ2-2, with 9 bases identical to TRBD1. Per germline, CDR1 LGHNT and CDR2 FRNRAP. The CDR3 runs to 16 residues. The V segment lost 1 base and the J segment 3 bases; nucleotides outside the gene matches: 3. The CDR3 sequence is CASGLGDRVDTGELFF. The CDR3, as DNA: TGTGCTAGTGGTTTGGGGGACAGGGTGGACACCGGGGAGCTGTTTTTT.

There are a few counts of this clonotype. This chain connects TRBV9 to TRBJ2-3, with D possibly being TRBD2 (6 bases). From germline, CDR1 is SGDLS and CDR2 YYNGEE. Trimming stripped 3 bases from V and 5 bases from J, with 19 bases between. There are 16 residues in the CDR3. CDR3 DNA sequence: TGTGCCAGCAGCGGAGGAGCACGGGAGAACGTAGATACGCAGTATTTT. Translation gives CASSGGARENVDTQYF.

The chain is built from TRBV18 and TRBJ2-2, with D uncertain. Trimming removed 6 bases from V and 1 base from J, with 9 bases in between. The CDR3 runs to 14 residues. Germline lookup yields CDR1 KGHSH and CDR2 LQKENI. The CDR3 is CASSLGMNTGELFF. The CDR3 DNA reads TGTGCCAGCTCGTTAGGCATGAACACCGGGGAGCTGTTTTTT.

In this sample, this clonotype turned up a few times. The chain links TRBV19 to TRBJ2-2, with D perhaps given as TRBD1 or TRBD2 (5 bases each). The CDR3 contains 13 residues. Trimming removed 11 bases from V and 2 bases from J, with 12 bases in between. CDR1 is LNHDA and CDR2 is SQIVND in the germline V gene (reference sequence). CDR3 coding DNA: TGTGCCCACCGGGACCAAAACACCGGGGAGCTGTTTTTT. This codes for CAHRDQNTGELFF.

This clonotype has only a few counts. The chain carries TRBV25-1 and TRBJ2-7; 9 bases are shared with TRBD2. Looked up from germline, CDR1 is MGHDK and CDR2 is SYGVNS. With V trimmed by 3 bases and J by 5 bases, 8 bases remained unmatched. The CDR3 sequence is 15 residues long. The CDR3 is CASSDSGGRGNEQYF. DNA of the CDR3: TGTGCCAGCAGTGACAGCGGGGGGAGAGGAAACGAGCAGTACTTC.

Ten or more counts support this clonotype. V gene TRBV11-3 combines with J gene TRBJ2-3, with D unclear. In germline, CDR1 is SGHNT, CDR2 YENEEA. This CDR3 is built from 11 residues. The V and J ends lost 2 bases and 7 bases respectively, with 4 bases between them. The CDR3: CASSLQNTQYF. The CDR3 region has the DNA TGTGCCAGCAGCTTACAGAATACGCAGTATTTT.

This clonotype was counted a few times. The chain joins TRBV20-1 to TRBJ2-2; D is perhaps TRBD2 (5 bases). The germline V gene has CDR1 DFQATT and CDR2 SNEGSKA (reference sequence). Trimming shortened V by 4 bases and J by 6 bases, and 15 bases separated the two germline ends. This CDR3 comprises 14 residues. The CDR3 sequence: CSANVGARSGELFF. DNA for the CDR3: TGCAGTGCTAACGTGGGAGCGAGGTCCGGGGAGCTGTTTTTT.

In this sample, this clonotype turned up many times. V usage is TRBV10-3 and J usage is TRBJ2-3, with TRBD2 matching 8 bases. CDR1 and CDR2 (germline): ENHRY, SYGVKD. The trim removed 10 bases at V and 5 bases at J, leaving 17 bases unmatched. The CDR3 contains 16 residues. Here the CDR3 reads CATVPSAGLAGDTQYF. Written as DNA, the CDR3 is TGTGCCACCGTCCCTTCCGCCGGGCTAGCGGGAGATACGCAGTATTTT.

This clonotype occurred many times. The rearrangement joins TRBV2 to TRBJ2-2; TRBD2 matches at 12 bases. Germline V gene data show CDR1 as SNHLY and CDR2 as FYNNEI. The CDR3 is 20 residues long. V lost 0 bases and J lost 1; bases outside the gene matches: 9. CDR3 bases: TGTGCCAGCAGTGAAGCGTTCGGACTAGCGGGATTACAGAACACCGGGGAGCTGTTTTTT. Its protein is CASSEAFGLAGLQNTGELFF.

Here the CDR3 reads CASSQRGQRLSYEQYF. CDR3 DNA: TGCGCCAGCAGCCAGAGGGGGCAGCGACTATCCTACGAGCAGTACTTC. The chain employs TRBV4-1 and TRBJ2-7; the match to TRBD1 covers 7 bases. Germline loops: CDR1 MGHRA, CDR2 YSYEKL. V lost 3 bases to trimming and J lost 1 base; unmatched junction nucleotides: 9. This CDR3 spans 16 amino acids.

The chain employs TRBV30 and TRBJ1-2; the match to TRBD1 covers 9 bases. With 3 bases clipped from V and 8 bases from J, the junction kept 4 bases outside the gene matches. The CDR3 contains 12 residues. Germline V gene lookup returns CDR1 GTSNPN and CDR2 SVGIG (reference sequence). CDR3 sequence (DNA): TGTGCCTGGAGGGTGGGACAGGGCGGCTACACCTTC. Its protein is CAWRVGQGGYTF. The whole variable domain, filled in from reference TRBV30 and TRBJ1-2, reads SQTIHQWPATLVQPVGSPLSLECTVEGTSNPNLYWYRQAAGRGLQLLFYSVGIGQISSEVPQNLSASRPQDRQFILSSKKLLLSDSGFYLCAWRVGQGGYTFGSGTRLTVV.

The chain has TRBV27 and TRBJ1-2; D unclear. The germline V and J ends were trimmed by 4 bases and 9 bases, with 15 bases remaining between them. This CDR3 contains 13 residues. CDR1 is MNHEY and CDR2 is SMNVEV in the germline V gene (reference sequence). CDR3 nucleotide sequence: TGTGCCAGCAGTTCCCAGCGAAGGGTGAGCTACACCTTC. Translating it yields CASSSQRRVSYTF.

The CDR3 region is CASSPRGSIDTGELFF. Here the CDR3 DNA reads TGTGCCAGCAGCCCAAGGGGGTCGATCGACACCGGGGAGCTGTTTTTT. The V and J genes are TRBV7-2 and TRBJ2-2; D might be TRBD1 (6 bases). The CDR3 runs to 16 residues. The ends were cut back, 5 bases at V and 3 bases at J, with 16 bases in the middle. In germline, CDR1 is SGHTA, CDR2 FQGNSA.

The chain couples TRBV9 to TRBJ1-5; 9 bases align to TRBD1. V was clipped by 5 bases and J by 5 bases; unmatched bases: 5. CDR1 is SGDLS and CDR2 is YYNGEE in the germline V gene. The CDR3 has 14 amino acids. CDR3 sequence (DNA): TGTGCCAGCAGAGTCGGGACAGGGCATCAGCCCCAGCATTTT. It encodes CASRVGTGHQPQHF.

In this sample, this clonotype turned up a few times. The chain combines TRBV2 with TRBJ2-1; 8 nucleotides align to TRBD2. Germline assignment: CDR1 SNHLY and CDR2 FYNNEI. Trimming at V came to 7 bases and at J to 4 bases, leaving 9 bases not matched to a gene. The CDR3 contains 15 residues. CDR3 sequence reads: CASTNIKRGYNEQFF. CDR3 bases: TGTGCCAGCACCAACATTAAGCGGGGGTACAATGAGCAGTTCTTC.

This clonotype has at least ten counts. The rearrangement uses TRBV7-2 and TRBJ1-4, with 8 nucleotides matching TRBD1. The CDR3 is 16 residues long. Looked up from germline, CDR1 is SGHTA and CDR2 is FQGNSA. V lost 2 bases, J lost 5 bases, and 7 bases stayed unmatched. CDR3 sequence (DNA): TGTGCCAGCAGCTTAAAAAGGACAGGGATGAATGAAAAACTGTTTTTT. This codes for CASSLKRTGMNEKLFF.